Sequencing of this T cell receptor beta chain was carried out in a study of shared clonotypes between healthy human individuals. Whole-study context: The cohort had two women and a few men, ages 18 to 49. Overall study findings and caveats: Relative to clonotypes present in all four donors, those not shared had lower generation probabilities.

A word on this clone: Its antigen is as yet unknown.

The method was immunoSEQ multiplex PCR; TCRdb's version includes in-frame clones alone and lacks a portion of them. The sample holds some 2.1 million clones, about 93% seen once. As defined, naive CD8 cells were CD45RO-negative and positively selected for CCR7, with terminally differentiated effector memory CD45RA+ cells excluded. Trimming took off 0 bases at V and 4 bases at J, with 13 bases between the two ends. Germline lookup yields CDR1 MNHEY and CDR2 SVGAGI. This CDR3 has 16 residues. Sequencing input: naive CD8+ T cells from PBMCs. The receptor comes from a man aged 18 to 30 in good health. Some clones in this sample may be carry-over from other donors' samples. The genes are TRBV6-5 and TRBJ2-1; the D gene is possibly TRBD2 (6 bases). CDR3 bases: TGTGCCAGCAGTTACTCGGCAGGGAGGTGGTACAATGAGCAGTTCTTC. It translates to CASSYSAGRWYNEQFF.